This entry lists 28 T cell receptor beta chains sequenced from one sample in a study of blood T cell repertoires in COVID-19. TCRdb keeps only in-frame clones here, not all; method: immunoSEQ multiplex PCR. This table holds some 60,000 clones, approximately 86% found once. The sample comprised peripheral blood. These receptors originate from a man in his sixties with acute or convalescent COVID-19.

The chain employs TRBV12-3 or TRBV12-4 and TRBJ2-7; a weak D match, TRBD1 (6 bases). The CDR3 totals 13 residues. The V gene lost 3 bases and the J gene lost 5 bases, with 11 bases spanning the gap. For the CDR3, the DNA is TGTGCCAGCAGTTTCCTCGGGACAAACGAGCAGTACTTC. Translating gives CASSFLGTNEQYF.

This clone was picked up one time. V usage is TRBV5-1 and J usage is TRBJ1-1; D not resolved. The CDR3 has 14 residues. Trimming left V 4 bases short and J 2 bases short, with 12 bases between. The germline V gene has CDR1 SGHRS and CDR2 YFSETQ. CDR3 residues: CASSKLPGNTEAFF. CDR3 nucleotide sequence: TGCGCCAGCAGCAAACTCCCGGGTAACACTGAAGCTTTCTTT.

This clone was counted once. J is TRBJ1-4 and V is TRBV5-1; the match to TRBD1 covers 7 bases. Germline lookup yields CDR1 SGHRS and CDR2 YFSETQ. V lost 4 bases, J lost 4 bases, and 4 bases stayed unmatched. The CDR3 sequence is 14 residues long. CDR3 residues: CASSPGQDNEKLFF. As DNA, the CDR3 is TGCGCCAGCAGCCCTGGACAGGATAATGAAAAACTGTTTTTT.

This clone was counted once. The chain joins TRBV10-3 to TRBJ2-7; TRBD2 matches 8 bases. The CDR3 extends over 18 amino acids. With V trimmed by 0 bases and J by 2 bases, 12 bases remained unmatched. From germline, CDR1 is ENHRY and CDR2 SYGVKD. Here the CDR3 DNA reads TGTGCCATCAGTGAGTCGGGAGCGCCGGGACTAGATCCCTACGAGCAGTACTTC. As protein: CAISESGAPGLDPYEQYF.

The rearrangement uses TRBV11-2 and TRBJ1-1; 9 positions match TRBD1. The V gene end was trimmed by 1 base and the J gene end by 5 bases; junction bases not matched to a gene: 8. The CDR3 spans 16 residues. Germline V CDR1 and CDR2: SGHAT, FQNNGV. This CDR3 is CASSLVRTGGLTEAFF. In DNA form, the CDR3 reads TGTGCCAGCAGCTTAGTGCGTACAGGGGGCTTAACTGAAGCTTTCTTT.

This clone was detected only once. J is TRBJ2-1 and V is TRBV5-1; D remains unclear. Germline V gene data show CDR1 as SGHRS and CDR2 as YFSETQ. V was shortened by 0 bases and J by 2 bases, with 9 bases between the two germline ends. CDR3 length equals 15 residues. The CDR3 coding sequence is TGCGCCAGCAGCTTGGATCCTAGAACCTACAATGAGCAGTTCTTC. Encoded protein: CASSLDPRTYNEQFF. The full variable domain, completed using reference TRBV5-1 and TRBJ2-1, is KAGVTQTPRYLIKTRGQQVTLSCSPISGHRSVSWYQQTPGQGLQFLFEYFSETQRNKGNFPGRFSGRQFSNSRSEMNVSTLELGDSALYLCASSLDPRTYNEQFFGPGTRLTVL.

This rearrangement joins TRBV5-4 to TRBJ2-7, with D maybe TRBD2 (6 bases). The CDR3 runs 16 residues. The V end lost 3 bases, the J end lost 0 bases, and 16 bases lay between the germline ends. Germline-derived CDR1 and CDR2 are SGHNT and YYREEE (reference sequence). The CDR3 DNA reads as TGTGCCAGCAGCTGGGGAGTGGGAGGCGGCTCCTACGAGCAGTACTTC. It codes for CASSWGVGGGSYEQYF.

Only one count was recorded for this clone. This chain uses TRBV7-2 with TRBJ2-7; 9 bases agree with TRBD2. Germline trimming cut 1 base from V and 4 bases from J; bases unmatched to any gene: 2. Germline V lookup: CDR1 SGHTA, CDR2 FQGNSA. The CDR3 length is 14 residues. CDR3 coding DNA: TGTGCCAGCAGCTTAGGGGGACTAGCTTACGAGCAGTACTTC. It encodes CASSLGGLAYEQYF.

This clone was counted once. The V gene is TRBV4-1, the J gene TRBJ1-1; tentative D call: TRBD1 (6 bases). Germline CDR1 reads MGHRA; CDR2 reads YSYEKL. The CDR3 extends over 12 amino acids. The germline V and J ends were trimmed by 1 base and 14 bases, with 14 bases remaining between them. CDR3 protein: CASSQGGGPFFF. As DNA, the CDR3 is TGCGCCAGCAGCCAAGGGGGGGGCCCTTTCTTCTTT.

The genes are TRBV7-3 and TRBJ2-7; no definite D call. Looked up from germline, CDR1 is SGHTA and CDR2 is FQGTGA. The CDR3 is made up of 16 amino acids. Trimming shortened V by 5 bases and J by 2 bases, and 19 bases separated the two germline ends. CDR3: CASSIPKYGPTYEQYF. CDR3 DNA: TGTGCCAGCAGCATACCTAAATATGGTCCCACCTACGAGCAGTACTTC.

V is TRBV18 and J is TRBJ2-3, with D perhaps matching TRBD2 (6 bases). The germline gives CDR1 KGHSH, CDR2 LQKENI. The CDR3 length is 12 residues. Trimming stripped 8 bases from V and 8 bases from J, with 14 bases between. The CDR3 sequence is CASAWRDGTQYF. CDR3 DNA sequence: TGTGCCAGCGCTTGGAGGGACGGTACGCAGTATTTT.

On this clone: A read error may produce the germline difference seen at one junction end. The sample contains more than one DNA sequence encoding this CDR3. The chain links TRBV24-1 to TRBJ1-1; 10 bases fit TRBD1. The CDR3 consists of 14 residues. Germline lookup yields CDR1 KGHDR and CDR2 SFDVKD. This CDR3 is CATTGGQGGTEAFF. In nucleotides, the CDR3 is TGTGCCACCACAGGAGGACAGGGGGGCACTGAAGCCTTCTTT.

This clone was seen once. The same CDR3 also results from other DNA sequences found in this sample. The rearrangement uses TRBV12-3 or TRBV12-4 and TRBJ1-1; weak D call: TRBD1 (5 bases). This CDR3 has 13 residues. The V end was cut by 3 bases, the J end by 5 bases, with 10 bases between. The CDR3 spells CASSFTGRTEAFF. CDR3 coding DNA: TGTGCCAGCAGTTTCACAGGACGGACTGAAGCTTTCTTT.

The rearrangement joins TRBV7-2 to TRBJ2-3; tentative D call: TRBD2 (5 bases). Germline V lookup: CDR1 SGHTA, CDR2 FQGNSA. Trimming left V 1 base short and J 7 bases short, with 18 bases between. CDR3 length: 16 residues. The CDR3 sequence is CASSLVVERGRNTQYF. Written as DNA, the CDR3 is TGTGCCAGCAGCTTAGTAGTAGAACGCGGGCGCAATACGCAGTATTTT. Using reference TRBV7-2 and TRBJ2-3 for the parts outside the CDR3, the full variable domain is GAGVSQSPSNKVTEKGKDVELRCDPISGHTALYWYRQSLGQGLEFLIYFQGNSAPDKSGLPSDRFSAERTGGSVSTLTIQRTQQEDSAVYLCASSLVVERGRNTQYFGPGTRLTVL.

The V gene is TRBV19, the J gene TRBJ1-6; no reliable D call. Germline V gene data show CDR1 as LNHDA and CDR2 as SQIVND (reference sequence). The CDR3 covers 15 residues. V was cut by 7 bases and J by 7 bases, with 17 bases left in between. In nucleotides, the CDR3 is TGTGCCAGTACCACCGGCGGGCGTACAAATTCACCCCTCCACTTT. Translating gives CASTTGGRTNSPLHF.

CDR3 DNA sequence: TGTGCCAGCAGCTTGTTAGGGGGTTCACCCCTCCACTTT. Translating gives CASSLLGGSPLHF. V gene TRBV11-1 combines with J gene TRBJ1-6, with TRBD1 as a possible D gene (6 bases). Per germline, CDR1 SGHAT and CDR2 FQDESV (reference sequence). This CDR3 is built from 13 residues. V lost 3 bases, J lost 9 bases, and 9 bases lay in between.

This chain uses TRBV5-1 with TRBJ1-1, with D possibly TRBD1 on 6 matching bases. The CDR3 covers 14 residues. Germline CDR1 and CDR2: SGHRS and YFSETQ. V lost 5 bases to trimming and J lost 2 bases, with 13 bases between them. The CDR3 nucleotides read TGCGCCAGCAGTGACCAGGGGCTCAACACTGAAGCTTTCTTT. Translating it yields CASSDQGLNTEAFF.

This clone has a single count. The chain joins TRBV24-1 to TRBJ2-1; 9 bases are a match to TRBD2. The trim removed 4 bases at V and 4 bases at J, leaving 7 bases unmatched. Germline assignment: CDR1 KGHDR and CDR2 SFDVKD. This CDR3 region has 16 residues. The CDR3: CATSDYGAGGYNEQFF. In DNA form, the CDR3 reads TGTGCCACCAGTGACTATGGGGCGGGAGGGTACAATGAGCAGTTCTTC.

The chain joins TRBV12-1 to TRBJ1-5. TRBV12-1 is a known pseudogene. The CDR3 totals 15 residues. CDR3 amino acids: CASSPLRGEDQPQHF. The CDR3 DNA follows: TGTGCCAGCAGCCCGTTGCGGGGCGAGGATCAGCCCCAGCATTTT.

The gene calls are TRBV9 and TRBJ2-3; D might be TRBD2 (6 bases). V lost 4 bases to trimming and J lost 2 bases, with 14 bases between them. Germline V gene data show CDR1 as SGDLS and CDR2 as YYNGEE. This CDR3 is 15 amino acids long. DNA of the CDR3: TGTGCCAGCAGCCGCTTGGGGGGAGCCACAGATACGCAGTATTTT. This translates into CASSRLGGATDTQYF. Full variable domain (rest looked up from reference TRBV9 and TRBJ2-3): DSGVTQTPKHLITATGQRVTLRCSPRSGDLSVYWYQQSLDQGLQFLIQYYNGEERAKGNILERFSAQQFPDLHSELNLSSLELGDSALYFCASSRLGGATDTQYFGPGTRLTVL.

This sequence joins TRBV6-5 and TRBJ1-1, with D possibly matching TRBD1 (5 bases). This CDR3 has 16 residues. Between the trimmed V and J ends, which lost 3 bases and 1 base, there was a span of 15 bases. CDR1 is MNHEY, CDR2 SVGAGI, per germline. The CDR3 loop is CASSYGLGHKNTEAFF. Here the CDR3 DNA reads TGTGCCAGCAGTTATGGTCTCGGACATAAGAACACTGAAGCTTTCTTT.

The chain carries TRBV27 and TRBJ1-5; 11 bases map to TRBD1. V dropped 5 bases and J dropped 7; count of bases not matched to a gene: 10. The CDR3 consists of 16 residues. Germline CDR1 is MNHEY and CDR2 is SMNVEV (reference sequence). As DNA, the CDR3 is TGTGCCAGCAGTACCATCCGGACAGGGGGCGGGCAGCCCCAGCATTTT. Its protein is CASSTIRTGGGQPQHF.

This clone was seen once. The chain recombines TRBV11-2 with TRBJ1-2; 7 positions match TRBD1. Germline CDR1 is SGHAT and CDR2 is FQNNGV. The CDR3 loop spans 15 amino acids. With 6 bases clipped from V and 4 bases from J, the junction kept 11 bases outside the gene matches. The CDR3 sequence: CASRQPGQRSYGYTF. CDR3 nucleotide sequence: TGTGCCAGCAGACAACCGGGACAGAGATCCTATGGCTACACCTTC.

J is TRBJ2-7 and V is TRBV30, with 8 bases aligning to TRBD1. The V gene's germline CDR1 is GTSNPN and CDR2 SVGIG (reference sequence). The CDR3 length is 14 residues. The J segment lost 6 bases and the V segment lost 4 bases, leaving 11 bases of the junction unmatched. The CDR3 here is CAWKVGRGHGEQYF. The CDR3 DNA reads as TGTGCCTGGAAGGTCGGCAGGGGGCATGGCGAGCAGTACTTC.

This sequence joins TRBV6-1 and TRBJ2-4; 8 bases are a match to TRBD2. CDR3 length: 15 amino acids. After removal of 2 bases from V and 5 bases from J, the junction contained 5 bases not matched to a gene. The germline V gene has CDR1 MNHNS and CDR2 SASEGT. CDR3 sequence (DNA): TGTGCCAGCAGTGAATTTATAGCGGGACAAAACATTCAGTACTTC. Its protein is CASSEFIAGQNIQYF.

V gene TRBV5-1 combines with J gene TRBJ1-6; 11 bases agree with TRBD1. This CDR3 spans 16 amino acids. Germline CDR1 SGHRS, CDR2 YFSETQ. V trimming: 3 bases; J trimming: 8 bases; junction bases outside the gene matches: 7. CDR3 residues: CASSSGTGGFDSPLHF. In DNA, the CDR3 is TGCGCCAGCAGCTCCGGGACAGGGGGTTTCGATTCACCCCTCCACTTT.

This clone was observed a single time. V is TRBV6-1 and J is TRBJ2-2; D is ambiguous. The germline V gene has CDR1 MNHNS and CDR2 SASEGT. Trimming shortened V by 1 base and J by 7 bases, and 13 bases separated the two germline ends. CDR3 length: 15 amino acids. CDR3: CASSEGAVRNGELFF. Written as DNA, the CDR3 is TGTGCCAGCAGTGAAGGGGCTGTTCGGAACGGGGAGCTGTTTTTT.

This clone showed up just a few times. This chain connects TRBV7-3 to TRBJ2-2; TRBD2 matches 10 bases. V gave up 5 bases and J gave up 7 bases; unmatched junction bases: 10. This CDR3 is 16 amino acids long. Germline V gene sequence: CDR1 SGHTA, CDR2 FQGTGA. The CDR3 DNA sequence: TGTGCCAGCAGCCCGTCGAGCGGGAGGGCCCGCGGGGAGCTGTTTTTT. Residues: CASSPSSGRARGELFF.